This T cell receptor beta chain was captured in a study of T cell responses to AZD1222 COVID-19 vaccine. In germline, CDR1 is LGHDT, CDR2 YNNKEL (reference sequence). The CDR3 runs 17 residues. Unmatched junction bases numbered 3, after V lost 3 bases and J lost 0 bases. TCRdb's copy holds only in-frame clones and misses some; the assay was immunoSEQ multiplex PCR. The top ten hold 9.5% to 13% of the sample, which has under 110,000 clones, about 90% seen once. This clone came up once. The sample consisted of peripheral blood, taken 28 days after the second AZD1222 dose. J is TRBJ2-5 and V is TRBV3-1 (or the pseudogene TRBV3-2); TRBD2 matches 14 bases. The sequence came from an adult who received the AZD1222 COVID-19 vaccine. The CDR3 DNA follows: TGTGCCAGCAGCCACGGACTAGCGGGGGGTTACCAAGAGACCCAGTACTTC. Translating it yields CASSHGLAGGYQETQYF.